This TCR beta chain was captured in a study of blood T cell repertoires in COVID-19. Across the whole study: The cDNA or gDNA used as material had been derived from T cells, B-cell-depleted T cells, or PBMCs.

During active infection, Seattle patients enrolled and were then monitored through disease. Here immunoSEQ multiplex PCR was the method, and the copy in TCRdb shows in-frame clones only, minus some. This table holds about 300,000 clones, roughly 80% found once. Per the germline V gene, CDR1 is SGHRS and CDR2 is YFSETQ. CDR3 length: 15 residues. Trimming took 2 bases from V and 6 from J; bases not matched to a gene: 6. The clonotype comes from a human donor with COVID-19, enrolled during active disease. The donor label of this sample is uncertain. The rearrangement uses TRBV5-1 and TRBJ2-2; TRBD2 matches at 8 bases. Material for sequencing was peripheral blood. CDR3 in DNA: TGCGCCAGCAGCTTAGATAGCGGGGCCGCCGGGGAGCTGTTTTTT. It encodes CASSLDSGAAGELFF.